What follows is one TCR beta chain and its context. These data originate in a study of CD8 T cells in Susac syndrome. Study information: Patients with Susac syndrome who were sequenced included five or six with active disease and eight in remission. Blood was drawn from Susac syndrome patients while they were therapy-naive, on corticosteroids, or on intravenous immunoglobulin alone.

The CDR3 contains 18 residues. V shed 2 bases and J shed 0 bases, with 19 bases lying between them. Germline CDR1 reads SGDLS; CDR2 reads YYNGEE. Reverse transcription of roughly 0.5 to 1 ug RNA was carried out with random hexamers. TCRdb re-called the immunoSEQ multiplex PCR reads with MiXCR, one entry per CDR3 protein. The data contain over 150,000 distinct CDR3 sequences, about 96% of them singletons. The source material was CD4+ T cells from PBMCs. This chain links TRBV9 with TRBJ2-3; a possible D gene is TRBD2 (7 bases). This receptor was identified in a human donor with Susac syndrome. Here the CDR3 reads CASSVLEGGAGSTDTQYF. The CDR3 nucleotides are TGTGCCAGCAGCGTCTTGGAGGGGGGAGCGGGGAGCACAGATACGCAGTATTTT.